This TCR beta chain is drawn from a study of blood T cell repertoires in COVID-19. The assay was immunoSEQ multiplex PCR, and TCRdb's table has in-frame clones only and misses some. Seen here are over 150,000 clones, roughly 84% observed once, and the top ten hold 6% to 7.5%. The V gene's germline CDR1 is KGHDR and CDR2 SFDVKD. There are 15 residues in the CDR3. V shed 5 bases and J 5 bases; nucleotides not matched to a gene: 5. The origin of this receptor is a woman between 45 and 65 years old who had recovered from COVID-19. The sample consisted of PBMCs or T cells enriched from blood (not recorded which). The V and J genes are TRBV24-1 and TRBJ2-2, with 9 positions matching TRBD1. CDR3 in DNA: TGTGCCACCAGTGGGGGGACAGGGACGACCGGGGAGCTGTTTTTT. Its translation: CATSGGTGTTGELFF.